The 23 T cell receptor beta chains reported below all come from one sample, sequenced in a study of molecular identifiers for immune sequencing clone quantification. Using its own MiXCR run on the PCR reads, TCRdb lists one record per CDR3 protein. The table has about 630,000 distinct CDR3 sequences, about 25% seen once. The sample taken for sequencing was naive CD8+ T cells from blood, with Jurkat cell RNA spiked in. Subset indicated: FACS-sorted CD8+CD4-CCR7+CD45RA+ naive T cells. These receptors all stem from a human donor in good health. Some libraries in this study had Jurkat cell RNA spiked in.

Regarding this clonotype: Being one base from a much bigger clone, this may be a read error. The V gene is TRBV28, the J gene TRBJ2-3; D is perhaps TRBD1 (6 bases). Germline V gene data show CDR1 as MDHEN and CDR2 as SYDVKM. CDR3 length: 16 amino acids. The CDR3 region is CASSIYGTPGTDAQYF. In DNA, the CDR3 is TGTGCCAGCAGTATATACGGGACACCAGGCACAGATGCGCAGTATTTT.

This clonotype was recorded many times. The rearrangement links TRBV12-3 or TRBV12-4 to TRBJ1-5, with D hard to call. This CDR3 is 11 amino acids long. Trimming stripped 3 bases from V and 6 bases from J, with 3 bases between. The DNA for the CDR3 is TGTGCCAGCAGTTTGAGTCAGCCCCAGCATTTT. As protein: CASSLSQPQHF.

The chain recombines TRBV10-2 with TRBJ2-3; weak D call: TRBD2 (7 bases). The CDR3 totals 17 residues. Trimming removed 5 bases at V and 5 bases at J, with 23 bases between. The germline V gene has CDR1 WSHSY and CDR2 SAAADI. CDR3 in DNA: TGCGCCAGCAGTCGGGTTATTTCGCGGGGGCGTGAAGATACGCAGTATTTT. Protein sequence: CASSRVISRGREDTQYF.

This clonotype turned up a few times. This sequence may be a read error, since a much larger clone differs from it by one base. This chain connects TRBV4-3 to TRBJ2-7; 7 bases map to TRBD1. The germline CDR1 and CDR2 sequences are LGHNA and YSLEER. The CDR3 sequence is 14 residues long. The V gene end was trimmed by 1 base and the J gene end by 2 bases; junction bases not matched to a gene: 2. The CDR3 loop is CASSQGDSTYEQYF. The CDR3 region has the DNA TGCGCCAGCAGCCAAGGGGACAGCACCTACGAGCAGTACTTC.

This clonotype has just a few counts. J is TRBJ2-7 and V is TRBV7-9, with D perhaps matching TRBD1 (5 bases). V dropped 4 bases and J dropped 5 bases, with 21 bases sitting between them. Germline V CDR1 and CDR2: SEHNR, FQNEAQ (reference sequence). The CDR3 has 16 amino acids. CDR3 region: CASSYISGREGDEQYF. The CDR3 DNA sequence: TGTGCCAGCAGCTATATCTCCGGCAGGGAAGGCGACGAGCAGTACTTC.

The chain joins TRBV7-9 to TRBJ1-2, with D hard to call. Germline loops: CDR1 SEHNR, CDR2 FQNEAQ (reference sequence). Between the trimmed V and J ends, which lost 5 bases and 4 bases, there was a span of 8 bases. CDR3 size: 12 residues. CDR3 protein: CASSPLLYGYTF. The CDR3 nucleotides are TGTGCCAGCAGCCCCTTACTCTATGGCTACACCTTC.

This clonotype was counted ten times or more. The rearrangement links TRBV28 to TRBJ2-7; TRBD2 matches at 8 bases. The CDR3 loop spans 13 amino acids. CDR1 MDHEN and CDR2 SYDVKM come from the germline V gene. For the CDR3, the DNA is TGTGCATTACGGGAGGGTAATTCGGGAGAGCAGTACTTC. This encodes CALREGNSGEQYF.

This clonotype has a count of ten or more. This sequence joins TRBV30 and TRBJ2-7; no definite D call. The CDR3 totals 12 residues. CDR1 and CDR2 from the germline V gene are GTSNPN and SVGIG (reference sequence). Trimming left V 0 bases short and J 4 bases short, with 7 bases between. The CDR3 loop reads CAWSVVLYEQYF. The CDR3 DNA is TGTGCCTGGAGTGTGGTCCTGTACGAGCAGTACTTC.

This clonotype has a count of ten or more. This chain joins TRBV29-1 and TRBJ2-7; the D call may be TRBD1 or TRBD2 (5 bases each). V lost 4 bases and J 5 bases, leaving 18 bases between the germline ends. CDR1 SQVTM and CDR2 ANQGSEA come from the germline V gene. This CDR3 region has 14 residues. The chain's CDR3 is CSVAGTYLRDEQYF. CDR3 DNA: TGCAGCGTTGCCGGGACCTACCTTAGGGACGAGCAGTACTTC.

Remarks on this clonotype: Since the CDR3 does not end with the conserved phenylalanine or tryptophan, this likely comes from a read error. The chain has TRBV27 and TRBJ1-1; unclear D gene. V lost 3 bases and J lost 4, with 9 bases in between. The CDR3 covers 13 residues. Germline V gene data show CDR1 as MNHEY and CDR2 as SMNVEV (reference sequence). CDR3 protein: CASSFQVGTEAFS. In nucleotides, the CDR3 is TGTGCCAGCAGTTTTCAAGTGGGCACTGAAGCTTTCTCT.

The gene calls are TRBV18 and TRBJ2-3, with D tentatively TRBD1 (6 bases). Trimming took 3 bases from V and 4 from J, leaving 14 bases between them. The V gene's germline CDR1 is KGHSH and CDR2 LQKENI. This CDR3 has 15 amino acids. The CDR3: CASSPTGLSPDTQYF. The CDR3, as DNA: TGTGCCAGCTCACCGACAGGACTCTCCCCAGATACGCAGTATTTT. The full variable domain, completed using reference TRBV18 and TRBJ2-3, is NAGVMQNPRHLVRRRGQEARLRCSPMKGHSHVYWYRQLPEEGLKFMVYLQKENIIDESGMPKERFSAEFPKEGPSILRIQQVVRGDSAAYFCASSPTGLSPDTQYFGPGTRLTVL.

Many counts were recorded for this clonotype. The chain recombines TRBV9 with TRBJ1-4; D is perhaps TRBD1 (5 bases). The CDR3 has 14 amino acids. The germline V gene encodes CDR1 SGDLS and CDR2 YYNGEE. V gave up 3 bases and J gave up 6 bases, with 12 bases separating them. This chain's CDR3 is CASSASGFDEKLFF. In nucleotides, the CDR3 is TGTGCCAGCAGCGCATCAGGGTTTGATGAAAAACTGTTTTTT.

This clonotype appeared once. A much larger clone differs by one base, so this may be a read error. V is TRBV4-1 and J is TRBJ2-1; D possibly corresponds to TRBD2 (6 bases). The CDR3 contains 19 residues. CDR1 and CDR2 (germline): MGHRA, YSYEKL. The V end was cut by 0 bases, the J end by 6 bases, with 24 bases between. CDR3 sequence (DNA): TGCGCCAGCAGCCAAGATGTTTCGGCTGGCGGGGAGAGGGGCAATGAGCAGTTCTTC. Translating it yields CASSQDVSAGGERGNEQFF.

Of note for this clonotype: This may be a read error, as it is one base from a much larger clone. The V gene is TRBV5-3, the J gene TRBJ2-3; no reliable D call. TRBV5-3 is placed among ORFs of uncertain function. There are 13 residues in the CDR3. CDR3 loop: CTSSDPLLDTQYF. CDR3 DNA sequence: TGTACCAGCAGCGATCCCTTGCTGGATACGCAGTATTTT.

A remark on this clonotype: The junction differs from germline at one of its ends, possibly a read error. The chain combines TRBV30 with TRBJ1-1, with 8 bases identical to TRBD1. This CDR3 contains 13 residues. CDR1 and CDR2 (germline): GTSNPN, SVGIG (reference sequence). The CDR3, as DNA: TGTGCCTGGAGGGACAGGGACGACACTGAAGCTCTCTTT. Amino acids: CAWRDRDDTEALF. Full variable domain (outside the CDR3, taken from reference TRBV30 and TRBJ1-1): SQTIHQWPATLVQPVGSPLSLECTVEGTSNPNLYWYRQAAGRGLQLLFYSVGIGQISSEVPQNLSASRPQDRQFILSSKKLLLSDSGFYLCAWRDRDDTEALFGQGTRLTVV.

The CDR3 nucleotides are TGTGCCAGCAGCTTAGTGGCTAGGGGAAATGAGCAGTTCTTC. Amino acids: CASSLVARGNEQFF. This sequence joins TRBV7-9 and TRBJ2-1, with D perhaps matching TRBD1 (5 bases). The germline CDR1 and CDR2 sequences are SEHNR and FQNEAQ (reference sequence). Trimming left V 1 base short and J 7 bases short, with 11 bases between. The CDR3 is 14 residues long.

This clonotype was detected many times. The chain recombines TRBV7-3 with TRBJ2-5, with a weak D call TRBD1 (6 bases). Germline V CDR1 and CDR2: SGHTA, FQGTGA. This CDR3 is built from 15 residues. V was pared by 4 bases and J by 5 bases, with 17 bases between. CDR3 sequence (DNA): TGTGCCAGCAGCTCAACGATCCAGGGGCGGGAGACCCAGTACTTC. Amino acid sequence: CASSSTIQGRETQYF.

The rearrangement uses TRBV6-2 or TRBV6-3 and TRBJ2-2; no firm D call. V gave up 0 bases and J gave up 1 base, with 12 bases separating them. Germline CDR1 MNHEY, CDR2 SVGEGT. The CDR3 has 17 amino acids. The CDR3 sequence is CASSYSPANLNTGELFF. DNA for the CDR3: TGTGCCAGCAGTTACTCCCCAGCCAATTTGAACACCGGGGAGCTGTTTTTT.

With regard to this clonotype: A clone one base away is much larger, so this may be a read error. This chain links TRBV7-6 with TRBJ1-1; D is unclear. V was trimmed by 5 bases and J by 3 bases, leaving 16 bases between them. The CDR3 contains 15 residues. CDR1 is SGHVS, CDR2 FNYEAQ, per germline. The DNA of the CDR3 is TGTGCCAGCAGCCGGCTTGGAGTCGAGGACACTGAAGCTTTCTTT. Amino acids: CASSRLGVEDTEAFF.

As regards this clonotype: With a much larger clone just one base away, this may be a read error. The rearrangement joins TRBV7-9 to TRBJ1-4, with D perhaps TRBD1 (5 bases). This CDR3 comprises 15 residues. CDR1 is SEHNR, CDR2 FQNEAQ, per germline (reference sequence). CDR3 region: CASSLVSGTNGKLFF. The DNA of the CDR3 is TGTGCCAGCAGCTTAGTTAGTGGGACGAATGGAAAACTGTTTTTT.

Notes on this clonotype: One end of the junction does not line up with germline, which may come from a read error. This chain uses TRBV13 with TRBJ1-4; D gene ambiguous. CDR3 length: 12 amino acids. Germline CDR1 PRHDT, CDR2 FYEKMQ (reference sequence). CDR3 DNA: TGTGCCAGCAGCCGCGAGTCTGAAAAACTGCTTTTT. Protein: CASSRESEKLLF.

This clonotype was counted ten times or more. The chain joins TRBV5-1 to TRBJ2-1; D perhaps matches TRBD2 (5 bases). V lost 0 bases to trimming and J lost 8 bases, with 6 bases between them. Germline V gives CDR1 SGHRS, CDR2 YFSETQ. The length of the CDR3 is 12 residues. The CDR3 coding sequence is TGCGCCAGCAGCTTGGGTAGCGATGAGCAGTTCTTC. It yields the protein CASSLGSDEQFF.

V gene TRBV5-4 combines with J gene TRBJ2-7, with D possibly TRBD2 on 5 matching bases. The germline CDR1 and CDR2 sequences are SGHNT and YYREEE (reference sequence). V dropped 3 bases and J dropped 1 base, with 11 bases sitting between them. The CDR3 is made up of 14 amino acids. CDR3 region: CASSSWTHSYEQYF. In DNA, the CDR3 is TGTGCCAGCAGCTCCTGGACTCATTCCTACGAGCAGTACTTC.